The 28 T cell receptor beta chains given below trace back to one sample, sequenced in a study of T cell responses to AZD1222 COVID-19 vaccine. Only in-frame clones appear in the TCRdb table, and some are missing; sequencing was by immunoSEQ multiplex PCR. There are approximately 93,000 clones in the sample; around 90% occur only once, and 5.3% lies in the top ten. The material was peripheral blood, obtained 28 days after the second AZD1222 dose. The receptors were gathered from an adult who received the AZD1222 COVID-19 vaccine.

The V and J genes are TRBV12-3 or TRBV12-4 and TRBJ1-2; tentatively, D is TRBD1 (5 bases). This CDR3 comprises 13 residues. The V gene lost 7 bases and the J gene lost 5 bases, with 14 bases spanning the gap. The CDR3 bases are TGTGCCAGCACCGTAGGGACCTTATATGGCTACACCTTC. It yields the protein CASTVGTLYGYTF.

V gene TRBV4-1 combines with J gene TRBJ2-2; the D is unclear. The germline V gene encodes CDR1 MGHRA and CDR2 YSYEKL. Deletions cut 0 bases from V and 4 bases from J, with 6 bases between. This CDR3 region has 14 residues. CDR3 region: CASSQDLATGELFF. The CDR3 bases are TGCGCCAGCAGCCAAGATCTGGCCACCGGGGAGCTGTTTTTT.

This chain joins TRBV29-1 and TRBJ2-2; the D is unclear. In germline, CDR1 is SQVTM, CDR2 ANQGSEA. This CDR3 comprises 13 residues. V was pared by 6 bases and J by 4 bases, with 12 bases between. The DNA of the CDR3 is TGCAGCGTAGAACCGTCGGGCACCGGGGAGCTGTTTTTT. Amino acids: CSVEPSGTGELFF.

By sample share, this clone is medium-sized. J is TRBJ1-3 and V is TRBV4-3; 7 bases align to TRBD1. Germline lookup yields CDR1 LGHNA and CDR2 YSLEER. The CDR3 runs 15 residues. J gave up 6 bases and V 2 bases, and 7 bases lay outside the gene matches. CDR3 region: CASSQLAGGINTIYF. In DNA, the CDR3 is TGCGCCAGCAGCCAACTGGCAGGGGGAATAAACACCATATATTTT.

V gene TRBV6-5 combines with J gene TRBJ2-4, with D possibly matching TRBD1 (6 bases). V lost 10 bases to trimming and J lost 1 base, with 11 bases between them. CDR1 and CDR2 from the germline V gene are MNHEY and SVGAGI. This CDR3 spans 13 amino acids. The CDR3: CATDDRAKNIQYF. As DNA, the CDR3 is TGTGCCACCGATGACAGGGCCAAAAACATTCAGTACTTC.

The chain is built from TRBV27 and TRBJ2-1; 7 positions agree with TRBD1. This CDR3 is 15 amino acids long. Germline V CDR1 and CDR2: MNHEY, SMNVEV (reference sequence). V shed 2 bases, J shed 4 bases, and the junction held 5 bases outside the gene matches. The CDR3 DNA sequence: TGTGCCAGCAGTTTAACAGGGGAAAAATACAATGAGCAGTTCTTC. Amino acid sequence: CASSLTGEKYNEQFF.

The chain links TRBV28 to TRBJ2-5; possibly TRBD2 for D (6 bases). In germline, CDR1 is MDHEN, CDR2 SYDVKM. Trimming took off 7 bases at V and 5 bases at J, with 14 bases between the two ends. CDR3 length: 13 residues. The CDR3 nucleotides read TGTGCCAGCACCACCCGGGCGGGGGAGACCCAGTACTTC. Protein product: CASTTRAGETQYF. The whole variable domain, remainder taken from reference TRBV28 and TRBJ2-5, is DVKVTQSSRYLVKRTGEKVFLECVQDMDHENMFWYRQDPGLGLRLIYFSYDVKMKEKGDIPEGYSVSREKKERFSLILESASTNQTSMYLCASTTRAGETQYFGPGTRLLVL.

V is TRBV7-2 and J is TRBJ1-2, with 7 bases identical to TRBD1. The germline gives CDR1 SGHTA, CDR2 FQGNSA. V shed 9 bases and J 8 bases; nucleotides not matched to a gene: 9. There are 12 residues in the CDR3. CDR3 region: CASTGDYGGYTF. CDR3 coding DNA: TGTGCCAGTACAGGGGATTATGGAGGCTACACCTTC.

The CDR3, as DNA: TGCGCCAGCACGGTGGAGAGCTCCTACAATGAGCAGTTCTTC. Its protein product is CASTVESSYNEQFF. The rearrangement uses TRBV5-1 and TRBJ2-1; D call uncertain. The V and J ends lost 6 bases and 0 bases respectively, with 10 bases between them. The CDR3 contains 14 residues. Germline V gene sequence: CDR1 SGHRS, CDR2 YFSETQ.

Only a few counts were recorded for this clone. The V call is TRBV3-1 (or the pseudogene TRBV3-2), the J call TRBJ1-1; D gene uncertain. The V gene lost 4 bases and the J gene lost 2 bases, with 5 bases spanning the gap. Germline values: CDR1 LGHDT, CDR2 YNNKEL (reference sequence). There are 12 residues in the CDR3. The CDR3 DNA follows: TGTGCCAGCAGCCCGGGAAACACTGAAGCTTTCTTT. Translation gives CASSPGNTEAFF.

The J gene is TRBJ2-3, the V gene TRBV20-1, with 8 positions matching TRBD2. The CDR3 runs to 15 residues. Trimming at V came to 3 bases and at J to 2 bases, leaving 7 bases not matched to a gene. The germline V gene has CDR1 DFQATT and CDR2 SNEGSKA (reference sequence). CDR3 DNA sequence: TGCAGTGCTAGTTTGGCTAGCGGGCTCACAGATACGCAGTATTTT. It specifies CSASLASGLTDTQYF.

This sequence joins TRBV5-6 and TRBJ2-7; 9 bases are a match to TRBD1. Trimming took 4 bases from V and 2 from J; bases not matched to a gene: 4. CDR1 and CDR2 (germline): SGHDT, YYEEEE. The CDR3 loop spans 14 amino acids. CDR3 nucleotide sequence: TGTGCCAGCAGCGAGACAGGGGGAGCCTACGAGCAGTACTTC. Amino acid sequence: CASSETGGAYEQYF.

V usage is TRBV10-2 and J usage is TRBJ2-3, with 12 bases fitting TRBD2. Germline V lookup: CDR1 WSHSY, CDR2 SAAADI. V lost 4 bases, J lost 2 bases, and 4 bases stayed unmatched. The CDR3 extends over 16 amino acids. CDR3 bases: TGCGCCAGCAGTGTCCTAGCGGGGGGGCCCACAGATACGCAGTATTTT. Translation: CASSVLAGGPTDTQYF.

The chain has TRBV4-1 and TRBJ1-6; possibly TRBD1 for D (5 bases). There are 14 residues in the CDR3. The V gene's germline CDR1 is MGHRA and CDR2 YSYEKL. V gave up 3 bases and J gave up 3 bases, with 6 bases separating them. CDR3 protein: CASSQGGYNSPLHF. CDR3 bases: TGCGCCAGCAGCCAGGGGGGCTATAATTCACCCCTCCACTTT.

This chain uses TRBV29-1 with TRBJ2-3; TRBD2 matches at 10 bases. In germline, CDR1 is SQVTM, CDR2 ANQGSEA. The CDR3 consists of 18 residues. The ends lost 0 bases at V and 4 bases at J; junction bases unmatched: 13. The CDR3 here is CSVEDLSSAGLAPDTQYF. The DNA of the CDR3 is TGCAGCGTTGAAGATCTATCGTCTGCGGGACTAGCGCCAGATACGCAGTATTTT.

The chain carries TRBV5-1 and TRBJ1-1, with 8 bases identical to TRBD1. V lost 2 bases and J lost 7; bases outside the gene matches: 7. Germline V gives CDR1 SGHRS, CDR2 YFSETQ. The CDR3 is 14 amino acids. CDR3 DNA sequence: TGCGCCAGCAGCTTAGTAACCAGGGGGCTTGAAGCTTTCTTT. Encoded protein: CASSLVTRGLEAFF.

The CDR3 protein is CASSFKGYTEAFF. The CDR3 DNA is TGTGCCAGCAGTTTCAAGGGGTACACTGAAGCTTTCTTT. J is TRBJ1-1 and V is TRBV27; tentatively, D is TRBD1 (5 bases). V shed 3 bases and J shed 3 bases, with 8 bases lying between them. This CDR3 comprises 13 residues. Germline CDR1 is MNHEY and CDR2 is SMNVEV (reference sequence).

The chain links TRBV24-1 to TRBJ2-3, with 9 bases lining up with TRBD1. V was clipped by 0 bases and J by 4 bases; unmatched bases: 4. Germline V gene lookup returns CDR1 KGHDR and CDR2 SFDVKD. CDR3 length equals 16 residues. The CDR3 DNA reads as TGTGCCACCAGTGATTTGCTACAGGGGGCCTCAGATACGCAGTATTTT. This sequence encodes CATSDLLQGASDTQYF.

The CDR3 DNA is TGCGCCAGCAGCTTCGACAGGGCCTACGAGCAGTACTTC. As protein: CASSFDRAYEQYF. The gene calls are TRBV4-1 and TRBJ2-7, with 7 bases matching TRBD1. Germline values: CDR1 MGHRA, CDR2 YSYEKL. The CDR3 sequence is 13 residues long. V lost 5 bases and J lost 2; bases outside the gene matches: 3.

This clone has just a few counts. V gene TRBV7-2 combines with J gene TRBJ1-6; 9 bases match TRBD1. Germline lookup yields CDR1 SGHTA and CDR2 FQGNSA. V lost 5 bases and J lost 11; bases outside the gene matches: 13. The CDR3 extends over 16 amino acids. The CDR3 sequence: CASSTAPGQGGPPLHF. The CDR3 DNA is TGTGCCAGCAGCACCGCCCCGGGACAGGGCGGACCACCCCTCCACTTT.

The chain links TRBV14 to TRBJ2-1; tentative D call: TRBD2 (7 bases). CDR1 is SGHDN and CDR2 is FVKESK in the germline V gene. V gave up 4 bases and J gave up 2 bases, with 18 bases separating them. The CDR3 sequence is 17 residues long. This CDR3 reads CASSRGIGRGPYNEQFF. The CDR3 DNA sequence: TGTGCCAGCAGCCGAGGTATCGGGCGGGGGCCCTACAATGAGCAGTTCTTC.

This clone was seen a few times. The V call is TRBV27, the J call TRBJ2-7; D assignment may be TRBD1 or TRBD2 (6 bases each). V gave up 4 bases and J gave up 6 bases, with 13 bases separating them. This CDR3 is 13 amino acids long. The germline V gene encodes CDR1 MNHEY and CDR2 SMNVEV (reference sequence). The CDR3 bases are TGTGCCAGCAGTTGGCGGGACAATGGCGAGCAGTACTTC. It specifies CASSWRDNGEQYF.

This chain joins TRBV27 and TRBJ2-2; D not certain. V was cut by 5 bases and J by 4 bases, with 5 bases left in between. This CDR3 contains 12 residues. Germline assignment: CDR1 MNHEY and CDR2 SMNVEV (reference sequence). CDR3 amino acids: CASSKLTGELFF. DNA of the CDR3: TGTGCCAGCAGTAAGCTCACCGGGGAGCTGTTTTTT.

V and J are TRBV7-9 and TRBJ1-4, with D perhaps TRBD1 (5 bases). Trimming removed 1 base from V and 4 bases from J, with 10 bases in between. Germline V gives CDR1 SEHNR, CDR2 FQNEAQ (reference sequence). The CDR3 is 15 residues long. CDR3 residues: CASSLEVGGNEKLFF. The CDR3 nucleotides are TGTGCCAGCAGCTTAGAAGTTGGGGGTAATGAAAAACTGTTTTTT.

This clone was seen just once. The gene calls are TRBV7-2 and TRBJ2-4; a possible D gene is TRBD2 (6 bases). The CDR3 runs 17 residues. V was pared by 1 base and J by 1 base, with 14 bases between. CDR1 SGHTA and CDR2 FQGNSA come from the germline V gene. The CDR3, as DNA: TGTGCCAGCAGCTTAGTTTTGGCAGGGAGGGCCAAAAACATTCAGTACTTC. Protein product: CASSLVLAGRAKNIQYF.

This chain links TRBV15 with TRBJ1-5; possible D gene TRBD1, 6 bases. Germline CDR1 is LNHNV and CDR2 is YYDKDF (reference sequence). V was clipped by 3 bases and J by 0 bases, with 9 bases between them. This CDR3 spans 15 amino acids. CDR3 in amino acids: CATSSTGYSNQPQHF. CDR3 in DNA: TGTGCCACCAGCAGTACAGGGTATAGCAATCAGCCCCAGCATTTT.

The chain has TRBV6-4 and TRBJ2-7; possibly TRBD2 for D (6 bases). The CDR3 has 19 amino acids. V was pared by 6 bases and J by 3 bases, with 30 bases between. The germline gives CDR1 MRHNA, CDR2 SNTAGT. The CDR3 protein is CASRKTGLLLFILGYEQYV. The CDR3 DNA is TGTGCCAGCAGGAAGACGGGACTCCTTCTCTTCATACTGGGCTACGAGCAGTACGTC.

The J gene is TRBJ2-3, the V gene TRBV15; D may match TRBD1 or TRBD2 (5 bases each). The CDR3 is 15 residues long. The V end lost 3 bases, the J end lost 2 bases, and 12 bases lay between the germline ends. Germline values: CDR1 LNHNV, CDR2 YYDKDF (reference sequence). The CDR3 sequence is CATSRGEGNTDTQYF. DNA for the CDR3: TGTGCCACCAGCAGGGGAGAGGGGAACACAGATACGCAGTATTTT.